This TCR beta chain was obtained from a study of control samples from healthy donors and cancer patients. Between the trimmed V and J ends, which lost 1 base and 3 bases, there was a span of 6 bases. CDR3 size: 13 residues. Germline V gene data show CDR1 as KGHDR and CDR2 as SFDVKD. Sequenced by immunoSEQ multiplex PCR; TCRdb stores in-frame clones only, minus some. The table lists 140,000 to 150,000 clones, more than 85% of them singletons. The chain employs TRBV24-1 and TRBJ2-7; D is undetermined. This receptor was taken from a man under 40 in good health. Sequencing input: blood. The CDR3 region has the DNA TGTGCCACCAGTGATTTTTTAGTCTACGAGCAGTACTTC. Its translation: CATSDFLVYEQYF.